This passage covers 26 T cell receptor beta chains from one sample sequenced in a study of blood T cell repertoires in COVID-19. Method: immunoSEQ multiplex PCR; TCRdb's copy keeps in-frame clones and lacks some. The sample records 220,000 or so clones, under 90% being singletons. What was sequenced was peripheral blood. These receptors all stem from a woman aged 55-75 years who had recovered from COVID-19.

CDR3 sequence reads: CAASIGGVLIEQYF. In DNA, the CDR3 is TGTGCTGCCAGCATAGGGGGGGTTCTGATCGAGCAGTACTTC. The J gene is TRBJ2-7, the V gene TRBV2; maybe TRBD2 (7 bases). The V gene's germline CDR1 is SNHLY and CDR2 FYNNEI. CDR3 length: 14 residues.

This chain connects TRBV23-1 to TRBJ1-5; 7 nucleotides agree with TRBD1. TRBV23-1 is an ORF, with its function uncertain. The CDR3 covers 21 residues. The V segment lost 3 bases and the J segment 2 bases; nucleotides outside the gene matches: 22. This chain's CDR3 is CASSQLGQALPRARRNQPQHF. CDR3 bases: TGCGCCAGCAGTCAGCTAGGACAGGCACTCCCTCGCGCCCGGCGCAATCAGCCCCAGCATTTT.

The V call is TRBV6-6, the J call TRBJ1-1; D is perhaps TRBD1 (5 bases). V was pared by 2 bases and J by 4 bases, with 11 bases between. The CDR3 is 14 residues long. From germline, CDR1 is MNHNY and CDR2 SVGAGI (reference sequence). In DNA form, the CDR3 reads TGTGCCAGCAGTTACGCGGGGGGGGTCACTGAAGCTTTCTTT. Amino acids: CASSYAGGVTEAFF.

The V and J genes are TRBV30 and TRBJ1-5, with 7 nucleotides matching TRBD1. The trim removed 0 bases at V and 0 bases at J, leaving 2 bases unmatched. Germline V gives CDR1 GTSNPN, CDR2 SVGIG (reference sequence). The CDR3 extends over 15 amino acids. CDR3 amino acids: CAWSVQGSSNQPQHF. In nucleotides, the CDR3 is TGTGCCTGGAGTGTACAGGGGTCTAGCAATCAGCCCCAGCATTTT.

Many counts were recorded for this clone. This sample includes further DNA sequences coding for the same CDR3. The rearrangement links TRBV7-9 to TRBJ1-1; maybe TRBD1 (6 bases). This CDR3 is built from 14 residues. V lost 3 bases to trimming and J lost 1 base, with 9 bases between them. Germline V CDR1 and CDR2: SEHNR, FQNEAQ (reference sequence). The CDR3 loop is CASSLGQTNTEAFF. CDR3 DNA sequence: TGTGCCAGCAGCTTGGGACAAACGAACACTGAAGCTTTCTTT.

The chain joins TRBV6-5 to TRBJ1-6; D not resolved. The V end lost 0 bases, the J end lost 7 bases, and 7 bases lay between the germline ends. CDR1 is MNHEY and CDR2 is SVGAGI in the germline V gene. The CDR3 loop spans 14 amino acids. CDR3 nucleotide sequence: TGTGCCAGCAGTTACTCGACATTGAATTCACCCCTCCACTTT. Translation: CASSYSTLNSPLHF.

This clone was seen only once. V and J are TRBV5-4 and TRBJ2-3; the match to TRBD2 covers 8 bases. Germline trimming cut 3 bases from V and 3 bases from J; bases unmatched to any gene: 6. This CDR3 comprises 15 residues. Germline loops: CDR1 SGHNT, CDR2 YYREEE (reference sequence). Here the CDR3 reads CASSSGGAGTDTQYF. CDR3 nucleotides: TGTGCCAGCAGCTCCGGGGGGGCCGGGACAGATACGCAGTATTTT.

The chain uses TRBV6-6 and TRBJ2-5; maybe TRBD2 (5 bases). The CDR3 spans 14 residues. V lost 7 bases and J 7 bases, leaving 19 bases between the germline ends. Germline V lookup: CDR1 MNHNY, CDR2 SVGAGI (reference sequence). The CDR3 sequence: CASTTGVASGTQYF. The CDR3, as DNA: TGTGCCAGCACCACCGGGGTAGCGAGCGGGACCCAGTACTTC.

This clone was detected once. The rearrangement uses TRBV27 and TRBJ2-7, with TRBD1 matching 8 bases. The CDR3 spans 13 residues. CDR1 is MNHEY, CDR2 SMNVEV, per germline (reference sequence). Germline trimming cut 4 bases from V and 4 bases from J; bases unmatched to any gene: 3. The CDR3 DNA reads as TGTGCCAGCAGTTACCGACAGGGGTACGAGCAGTACTTC. It specifies CASSYRQGYEQYF.

The genes are TRBV24-1 and TRBJ2-2; D gene ambiguous. The ends were cut back, 9 bases at V and 0 bases at J, with 16 bases in the middle. From germline, CDR1 is KGHDR and CDR2 SFDVKD. The CDR3 runs to 16 residues. CDR3 residues: CATVSTANSNTGELFF. The CDR3 DNA reads as TGTGCCACCGTCTCTACCGCCAATTCGAACACCGGGGAGCTGTTTTTT.

This chain uses TRBV10-3 with TRBJ1-2; D gene uncertain. Between the trimmed V and J ends, which lost 7 bases and 3 bases, there was a span of 12 bases. Germline V lookup: CDR1 ENHRY, CDR2 SYGVKD. This CDR3 contains 13 residues. Written as DNA, the CDR3 is TGTGCCATCACGGCGGAGAGGTACTATGGCTACACCTTC. As protein: CAITAERYYGYTF.

This chain joins TRBV4-2 and TRBJ2-7; D possibly corresponds to TRBD1 (5 bases). Germline CDR1 is LGHNA and CDR2 is YNFKEQ. The CDR3 is 14 residues long. Trimming pared 4 bases from V and 5 bases from J, leaving 15 bases between. Here the CDR3 DNA reads TGTGCCAGCAGCCGCCCCGGTCGGACAAACGAGCAGTACTTC. This codes for CASSRPGRTNEQYF.

This sequence joins TRBV5-1 and TRBJ1-2; D is uncertain. Looked up from germline, CDR1 is SGHRS and CDR2 is YFSETQ. This CDR3 is 11 amino acids long. V shed 0 bases and J shed 8 bases, with 5 bases lying between them. This chain's CDR3 is CASSLETGYTF. Here the CDR3 DNA reads TGCGCCAGCAGCTTGGAGACAGGCTACACCTTC.

The J gene is TRBJ2-7, the V gene TRBV2, with 8 bases that match TRBD2. The V segment lost 6 bases and the J segment 9 bases; nucleotides outside the gene matches: 10. The germline V gene has CDR1 SNHLY and CDR2 FYNNEI. The CDR3 totals 13 residues. CDR3 nucleotides: TGTGCCAGCAGCGGCCGGGGGGGGTCGAGGCAGTACTTC. As protein: CASSGRGGSRQYF. The complete variable domain, with remaining parts taken from reference TRBV2 and TRBJ2-7, reads EPEVTQTPSHQVTQMGQEVILRCVPISNHLYFYWYRQILGQKVEFLVSFYNNEISEKSEIFDDQFSVERPDGSNFTLKIRSTKLEDSAMYFCASSGRGGSRQYFGPGTRLTVT.

This clone is a singleton in its sample. The J gene is TRBJ2-3, the V gene TRBV5-1; 13 nucleotides line up with TRBD2. The J segment lost 5 bases and the V segment lost 4 bases, leaving 7 bases of the junction unmatched. The length of the CDR3 is 16 residues. Per germline, CDR1 SGHRS and CDR2 YFSETQ. In DNA, the CDR3 is TGCGCCAGCAGCCCGACTAGCGGGGGGCGGTTAGATACGCAGTATTTT. Translation: CASSPTSGGRLDTQYF.

The chain joins TRBV27 to TRBJ2-3, with TRBD1 matching over 8 bases. The V gene's germline CDR1 is MNHEY and CDR2 SMNVEV (reference sequence). The CDR3 runs 15 residues. The J segment lost 2 bases and the V segment lost 6 bases, leaving 7 bases of the junction unmatched. CDR3 DNA: TGTGCCAGCAGCTTCGACAGGGGCCTCACAGATACGCAGTATTTT. The encoded protein is CASSFDRGLTDTQYF.

There are a few counts of this clone. The chain carries TRBV6-2 or TRBV6-3 and TRBJ2-2, with 10 bases identical to TRBD2. The trim removed 6 bases at V and 6 bases at J, leaving 10 bases unmatched. The CDR3 loop spans 16 amino acids. Germline values: CDR1 MNHEY, CDR2 SVGEGT. The DNA of the CDR3 is TGTGCCAGCAGCGCCCCCGGGACTAGCGTCGCCGGGGAGCTGTTTTTT. Translated, it gives CASSAPGTSVAGELFF.

The chain employs TRBV12-5 and TRBJ2-2, with D hard to call. The CDR3 totals 15 residues. Germline lookup yields CDR1 LGHNT and CDR2 FRNRAP. Trimming left V 7 bases short and J 4 bases short, with 16 bases between. CDR3 in DNA: TGTGCTAGTGTGCGGTCCGCAGCAGCCACCGGGGAGCTGTTTTTT. Amino acid sequence: CASVRSAAATGELFF.

The CDR3 DNA follows: TGTGCCAGCAGTTTCGGATCAGGACAGGGTGGCGATGAAGCTTTCTTT. It yields the protein CASSFGSGQGGDEAFF. The chain uses TRBV9 and TRBJ1-1, with 8 bases fitting TRBD1. The CDR3 has 16 residues. Trimming took 5 bases from V and 7 from J; bases not matched to a gene: 16. Germline V CDR1 and CDR2: SGDLS, YYNGEE.

V and J are TRBV7-2 and TRBJ2-5; TRBD2 agrees at 9 bases. The germline gives CDR1 SGHTA, CDR2 FQGNSA. The trim removed 1 base at V and 1 base at J, leaving 7 bases unmatched. The CDR3 runs 17 residues. CDR3 sequence: CASSLGGSSGSQETQYF. CDR3 nucleotides: TGTGCCAGCAGCTTAGGGGGAAGTAGCGGGAGCCAAGAGACCCAGTACTTC.

This chain connects TRBV5-4 to TRBJ1-4, with TRBD1 matching over 12 bases. The CDR3 loop spans 17 amino acids. Unmatched junction bases numbered 9, after V lost 2 bases and J lost 7 bases. Germline loops: CDR1 SGHNT, CDR2 YYREEE (reference sequence). DNA of the CDR3: TGTGCCAGCAGCTTTCGGGACAGGGGGCCAAAGGGTGAAAAACTGTTTTTT. Protein: CASSFRDRGPKGEKLFF.

The rearrangement joins TRBV5-8 to TRBJ1-2, with 8 positions matching TRBD1. CDR1 and CDR2 from the germline V gene are SGHTS and YDEGEE. With 7 bases clipped from V and 8 bases from J, the junction kept 13 bases outside the gene matches. The CDR3 sequence is 14 residues long. CDR3 DNA: TGTGCCAGCGGCCCTAGACAGGGGTCTCAGGGCTACACCTTC. Amino acid sequence: CASGPRQGSQGYTF.

The rearrangement uses TRBV7-2 and TRBJ1-6; possible D gene TRBD1, 6 bases. Germline loops: CDR1 SGHTA, CDR2 FQGNSA. The CDR3 loop spans 15 amino acids. Deletions cut 5 bases from V and 8 bases from J, with 16 bases between. This chain's CDR3 is CASSPSGTRDSPLHF. DNA for the CDR3: TGTGCCAGCAGCCCCTCGGGGACAAGGGATTCACCCCTCCACTTT.

The V and J genes are TRBV6-5 and TRBJ2-7; weak D call: TRBD1 (5 bases). The CDR3 consists of 15 residues. Germline loops: CDR1 MNHEY, CDR2 SVGAGI. Trimming left V 1 base short and J 3 bases short, with 13 bases between. The CDR3 bases are TGTGCCAGCAGTTACTACCCGGACCAGGGCTACGAGCAGTACTTC. As protein: CASSYYPDQGYEQYF.

This clone was counted at least ten times. This rearrangement joins TRBV9 to TRBJ2-1, with a tentative D call TRBD1 (8 bases). V was shortened by 0 bases and J by 9 bases, with 13 bases between the two germline ends. Germline assignment: CDR1 SGDLS and CDR2 YYNGEE. The length of the CDR3 is 14 residues. CDR3: CASSVAYRGGEQFF. The CDR3 DNA reads TGTGCCAGCAGCGTAGCCTACAGGGGGGGTGAGCAGTTCTTC.

This chain uses TRBV4-1 with TRBJ1-5, with D perhaps TRBD1 (6 bases). The CDR3 is 17 residues long. Germline V gene lookup returns CDR1 MGHRA and CDR2 YSYEKL. V was shortened by 2 bases and J by 3 bases, with 17 bases between the two germline ends. CDR3 amino acids: CASSQPTGTGFNQPQHF. Here the CDR3 DNA reads TGCGCCAGCAGCCAACCTACCGGAACAGGGTTCAATCAGCCCCAGCATTTT.